The rows below give T cell receptor beta chains drawn from one sample of a study of blood T cell repertoires in COVID-19. TCRdb keeps only in-frame clones here, not all; method: immunoSEQ multiplex PCR. The data show 250,000 to 350,000 clones, about nine tenths seen once. Sequenced input: peripheral blood. These receptors were collected from a woman between 40 and 55 years old who had recovered from COVID-19. Each CDR3 is given with its conserved first and last residue. The order of the fields is CDR3 DNA, CDR3 protein, D gene, V gene, J gene, clone size. A D gene is named only where the DNA matches it firmly. The size field is filled for only some rows; it gives once, few, many or a size class.

DNA: TGCAGCGTTGAAATCCAGAAAGATCAGCCCCAGCATTTT
CDR3: CSVEIQKDQPQHF
D: .
V: TRBV29-1
J: TRBJ1-5
size: .

DNA: TGCGCCAGCAGCTTAGGGACAGTCACCAGGGTGAACACTGAAGCTTTCTTT
CDR3: CASSLGTVTRVNTEAFF
D: TRBD1
V: TRBV5-1
J: TRBJ1-1
size: .

DNA: TGTGCCAGCAGCGCTCCCCTAGGAGAGTTCGAGTCTGGCTACACCTTC
CDR3: CASSAPLGEFESGYTF
D: .
V: TRBV9
J: TRBJ1-2
size: .

DNA: TGTGCCAGCAGGCGGGAGTCGAACACCGGGGAGCTGTTTTTT
CDR3: CASRRESNTGELFF
D: TRBD2
V: TRBV6-5
J: TRBJ2-2
size: .

DNA: TGTGCCAGCAGCTTAGCGCAAGCAGGGTCCTACAATGAGCAGTTCTTC
CDR3: CASSLAQAGSYNEQFF
D: .
V: TRBV7-2
J: TRBJ2-1
size: .

DNA: TGTGCCAGCTCAGCGGGACAGGTATCCTACGAGCAGTACTTC
CDR3: CASSAGQVSYEQYF
D: TRBD1
V: TRBV18
J: TRBJ2-7
size: .

DNA: TGTGCCAGCAGCCCCGGGCCAGGGCATACCTATGGCTACACCTTC
CDR3: CASSPGPGHTYGYTF
D: .
V: TRBV16
J: TRBJ1-2
size: .

DNA: TGTGCTACCAGGGGTCCCTATGAAAAACTGTTTTTT
CDR3: CATRGPYEKLFF
D: .
V: TRBV28
J: TRBJ1-4
size: .

DNA: TGTGCCAGCTCACCAAATACCGGGACAGGAAATCAGCCCCAGCATTTT
CDR3: CASSPNTGTGNQPQHF
D: TRBD1
V: TRBV18
J: TRBJ1-5
size: once

DNA: TGTGCCAGCAGCCCGGGACTAGCGGGACTTTCCCAGTTCTTC
CDR3: CASSPGLAGLSQFF
D: TRBD2
V: TRBV28
J: TRBJ2-1
size: .

DNA: TGTGCCAGCAGCCCTCAGGACAGGGTTTGGACCGGGGAGCTGTTTTTT
CDR3: CASSPQDRVWTGELFF
D: TRBD1
V: TRBV27
J: TRBJ2-2
size: .

DNA: TGTGCCAGCAGCTTAGCAGCGGGAGGGTACAATGAGCAGTTCTTC
CDR3: CASSLAAGGYNEQFF
D: TRBD2
V: TRBV7-3
J: TRBJ2-1
size: .

DNA: TGTGCCAGCAGCCGAAGCGGGAGGGATCCCTACGAGCAGTACTTC
CDR3: CASSRSGRDPYEQYF
D: TRBD2
V: TRBV3-1/TRBV3-2
J: TRBJ2-7
size: once

DNA: TGTGCCAGCAGCCTCTCGTCTTCTTCCCGAGCTTTCTTT
CDR3: CASSLSSSSRAFF
D: .
V: TRBV11-3
J: TRBJ1-1
size: .

DNA: TGTGCCAGCAGCTTGGGGGGATCTAACTATGGCTACACCTTC
CDR3: CASSLGGSNYGYTF
D: .
V: TRBV11-2
J: TRBJ1-2
size: .

DNA: TGTGCCTGGAGTCTCATCGACAGGGGTGGAACTGAAGCTTTCTTT
CDR3: CAWSLIDRGGTEAFF
D: TRBD1
V: TRBV30
J: TRBJ1-1
size: .

DNA: TGTGCCAGCAGCTTAGCGCCTTTTAGCGGCACGGGGCAGTTCTTC
CDR3: CASSLAPFSGTGQFF
D: .
V: TRBV7-6
J: TRBJ2-1
size: .

DNA: TGTGCCAGCAGCGGACAGGGAGCCACTGAAGCTTTCTTT
CDR3: CASSGQGATEAFF
D: TRBD1
V: TRBV28
J: TRBJ1-1
size: .

DNA: TGTGCCAGCAGCCCCCCGGGTTACTCTGGGGCCAACGTCCTGACTTTC
CDR3: CASSPPGYSGANVLTF
D: .
V: TRBV2
J: TRBJ2-6
size: .

DNA: TGTGCCAGCATCTCTCGGGCGGGAGAGCACGAGCAGTACTTC
CDR3: CASISRAGEHEQYF
D: TRBD2
V: TRBV7-9
J: TRBJ2-7
size: .

DNA: TGTGCCAGCTCACCTTCCGGGACTAGTAGGACCGGGGAGCTGTTTTTT
CDR3: CASSPSGTSRTGELFF
D: TRBD2
V: TRBV18
J: TRBJ2-2
size: .

DNA: TGCGCCAGCAGCCCTGGACAGGGAGAGGAAAAACTGTTTTTT
CDR3: CASSPGQGEEKLFF
D: TRBD1
V: TRBV5-1
J: TRBJ1-4
size: .

DNA: TGTGCCACCTCAGCGGGGACGAACACCGGGGAGCTGTTTTTT
CDR3: CATSAGTNTGELFF
D: TRBD2
V: TRBV24-1
J: TRBJ2-2
size: .

DNA: TGTGCCAGCAGCCAGGGTCTCCCCTACGAGCAGTACTTC
CDR3: CASSQGLPYEQYF
D: .
V: TRBV2
J: TRBJ2-7
size: .

DNA: TGTGCCAGCAGCTTCACTAGCTTGTACCAAGAGACCCAGTACTTC
CDR3: CASSFTSLYQETQYF
D: .
V: TRBV5-6
J: TRBJ2-5
size: .

DNA: TGTGCCAGCCCAGACAGAGGGACTAGCGGGAGCAGCGCAGATACGCAGTATTTT
CDR3: CASPDRGTSGSSADTQYF
D: TRBD2
V: TRBV19
J: TRBJ2-3
size: .

DNA: TGTGCCAGTGACGAGGGGGCCAATTCTTACGAGCAGTACTTC
CDR3: CASDEGANSYEQYF
D: TRBD1
V: TRBV19
J: TRBJ2-7
size: .

DNA: TGTGCCAGCAGTTTAGCCCCGGACGCAGGGGGCCCGCAGTTCTTC
CDR3: CASSLAPDAGGPQFF
D: TRBD1
V: TRBV27
J: TRBJ2-1
size: .

DNA: TGTGCCAGCCTACCCCCGGGGTCCCCCAATCAGCCCCAGCATTTT
CDR3: CASLPPGSPNQPQHF
D: .
V: TRBV6-5
J: TRBJ1-5
size: .

DNA: TGTGCCAGCAGTGTAAGGGAAGGGGTTGAGACCCAGTACTTC
CDR3: CASSVREGVETQYF
D: .
V: TRBV25-1
J: TRBJ2-5
size: .

DNA: TGTGCCAGCAGCTTTACAGGGGCCTCCGAGCAGTACTTC
CDR3: CASSFTGASEQYF
D: TRBD1
V: TRBV7-9
J: TRBJ2-7
size: few

DNA: TGCGCCAGCAGCTTGGGACAGGGGTCAGAGCAGTACTTC
CDR3: CASSLGQGSEQYF
D: TRBD1
V: TRBV5-1
J: TRBJ2-7
size: .

DNA: TGTGCCAGCAGCCCCAGACAGGGGGCTAATGAAAAACTGTTTTTT
CDR3: CASSPRQGANEKLFF
D: TRBD1
V: TRBV7-9
J: TRBJ1-4
size: few

DNA: TGTGCCAGTAGTATAGCTGACAGGACGTATGGCTACACCTTC
CDR3: CASSIADRTYGYTF
D: .
V: TRBV19
J: TRBJ1-2
size: .